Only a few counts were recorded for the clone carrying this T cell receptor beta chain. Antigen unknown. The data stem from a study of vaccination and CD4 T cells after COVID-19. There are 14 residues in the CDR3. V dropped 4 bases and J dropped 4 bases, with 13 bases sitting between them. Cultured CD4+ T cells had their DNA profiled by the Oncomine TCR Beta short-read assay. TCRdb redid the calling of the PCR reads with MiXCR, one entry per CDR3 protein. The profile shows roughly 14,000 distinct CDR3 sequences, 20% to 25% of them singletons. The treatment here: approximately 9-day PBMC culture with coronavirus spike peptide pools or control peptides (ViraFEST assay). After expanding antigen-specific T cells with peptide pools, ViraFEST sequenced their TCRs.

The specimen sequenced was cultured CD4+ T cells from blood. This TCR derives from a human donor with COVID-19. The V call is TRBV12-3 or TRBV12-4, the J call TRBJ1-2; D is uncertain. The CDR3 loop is CASSYSGVGYGYTF. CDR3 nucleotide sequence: TGTGCCAGCAGTTATTCTGGGGTTGGCTATGGCTACACCTTC.